This T cell receptor beta chain was retrieved from a study of T cell responses to AZD1222 COVID-19 vaccine. TCRdb's copy holds only in-frame clones and misses some; the assay was immunoSEQ multiplex PCR. This table holds approximately 96,000 clones, just over 90% found once. Second-dose intervals of approximately 4 or approximately 12 weeks were pooled. This specimen was peripheral blood, taken 28 days after the second AZD1222 dose. This clonotype originated in an adult who received the AZD1222 COVID-19 vaccine.

The CDR3 sequence is CASGPTRGNSNYGYTF. For the CDR3, the DNA is TGTGCTAGTGGTCCCACCCGCGGCAATTCTAACTATGGCTACACCTTC. The chain carries TRBV12-5 and TRBJ1-2; D gene ambiguous. The CDR3 extends over 16 amino acids. V gave up 5 bases and J gave up 0 bases, with 16 bases separating them. Germline assignment: CDR1 LGHNT and CDR2 FRNRAP. The whole variable domain, remainder taken from reference TRBV12-5 and TRBJ1-2, is DARVTQTPRHKVTEMGQEVTMRCQPILGHNTVFWYRQTMMQGLELLAYFRNRAPLDDSGMPKDRFSAEMPDATLATLKIQPSEPRDSAVYFCASGPTRGNSNYGYTFGSGTRLTVV.